The 16 T cell receptor beta chains below were found in one sample sequenced in a study of OX40 agonist ivuxolimab in advanced cancers. Clones were sequenced by immunoSEQ multiplex PCR, and TCRdb holds only the in-frame ones, with some missing. The top ten hold around 18% of the sample, which has about 60,000 clones, nearly 95% seen once. The sequences come from CD4+ or CD8+ T cells sorted from blood, collected in a trial of the OX40 agonist ivuxolimab. The receptors stem from an adult with an advanced solid tumor such as melanoma, head and neck, liver or kidney cancer.

V usage is TRBV27 and J usage is TRBJ1-1, with 7 bases lining up with TRBD1. The trim removed 7 bases at V and 4 bases at J, leaving 9 bases unmatched. The CDR3 sequence is 14 residues long. The germline CDR1 and CDR2 sequences are MNHEY and SMNVEV (reference sequence). The CDR3 DNA reads TGTGCCAGCAAAACAACAGGGGAATTCACTGAAGCTTTCTTT. This codes for CASKTTGEFTEAFF.

The DNA for the CDR3 is TGTGCCAGCAGCTCCTCCCGCGCCGCGGGAGATAGATCCTACAATGAGCAGTTCTTC. Residues: CASSSSRAAGDRSYNEQFF. The chain couples TRBV7-9 to TRBJ2-1; the match to TRBD2 covers 7 bases. The CDR3 contains 19 residues. V trimming: 4 bases; J trimming: 1 base; junction bases outside the gene matches: 16. Germline CDR1 is SEHNR and CDR2 is FQNEAQ (reference sequence).

Only one count was recorded for this clone. The gene calls are TRBV9 and TRBJ2-2; TRBD1 matches at 8 bases. CDR1 and CDR2 (germline): SGDLS, YYNGEE. V trimming: 3 bases; J trimming: 6 bases; junction bases outside the gene matches: 4. There are 14 residues in the CDR3. CDR3: CASSAGQAPGELFF. CDR3 bases: TGTGCCAGCAGCGCGGGACAGGCTCCCGGGGAGCTGTTTTTT.

The rearrangement links TRBV7-9 to TRBJ1-1; a possible D gene is TRBD1 (6 bases). The CDR3 loop spans 19 amino acids. V was shortened by 3 bases and J by 1 base, with 24 bases between the two germline ends. Germline loops: CDR1 SEHNR, CDR2 FQNEAQ (reference sequence). CDR3 protein: CASSFSLGAPSPPNTEAFF. CDR3 nucleotide sequence: TGTGCCAGCAGCTTTAGCTTGGGGGCCCCGAGTCCTCCGAACACTGAAGCTTTCTTT.

The chain is built from TRBV7-9 and TRBJ2-2, with 9 bases identical to TRBD2. This CDR3 is built from 17 residues. With 6 bases clipped from V and 7 bases from J, the junction kept 15 bases outside the gene matches. Germline CDR1 and CDR2: SEHNR and FQNEAQ (reference sequence). The CDR3 nucleotides are TGTGCCAGCAGTCTTCCCCCCGGGACTAGCTCTCTCGGGGAGCTGTTTTTT. This gives the protein CASSLPPGTSSLGELFF.

This clone was seen once. The chain combines TRBV7-2 with TRBJ2-5, with D hard to call. Germline lookup yields CDR1 SGHTA and CDR2 FQGNSA. The CDR3 has 13 amino acids. Trimming cost V 1 base and J 4 bases, with 7 bases left between them. In nucleotides, the CDR3 is TGTGCCAGCAGCTTAGGGAATGCAGAGACCCAGTACTTC. It specifies CASSLGNAETQYF.

CDR3 coding DNA: TGTGCCAGTAGTATAAGGGGACAGGATTTCAATGAGCAGTTCTTC. It is translated as CASSIRGQDFNEQFF. The chain employs TRBV19 and TRBJ2-1; 8 positions match TRBD1. With 2 bases clipped from V and 6 bases from J, the junction kept 6 bases outside the gene matches. This CDR3 is 15 amino acids long. Germline lookup yields CDR1 LNHDA and CDR2 SQIVND (reference sequence).

The CDR3 here is CASSSATGTRGREQYF. The CDR3 DNA is TGTGCCAGCAGCTCCGCAACCGGGACTAGGGGGAGGGAGCAGTACTTC. This sequence joins TRBV7-8 and TRBJ2-7, with TRBD2 identical over 8 bases. In germline, CDR1 is SGHVS, CDR2 FQNEAQ. The CDR3 runs to 16 residues. Trimming took 4 bases from V and 7 from J; bases not matched to a gene: 15.

The chain combines TRBV19 with TRBJ2-1; 7 nucleotides agree with TRBD2. Trimming took 3 bases from V and 4 from J; bases not matched to a gene: 9. Germline CDR1 and CDR2: LNHDA and SQIVND (reference sequence). The CDR3 is made up of 16 amino acids. CDR3: CASSIPPGLLYNEQFF. As DNA, the CDR3 is TGTGCCAGTAGTATTCCACCGGGACTACTGTACAATGAGCAGTTCTTC.

This clone was observed a handful of times. The chain carries TRBV7-6 and TRBJ2-7, with no clear D. Germline CDR1 reads SGHVS; CDR2 reads FNYEAQ. With 1 base removed from V and 3 bases from J, the gap between germline ends came to 7 bases. CDR3 length: 13 residues. The CDR3 sequence: CASSLEHHYEQYF. As DNA, the CDR3 is TGTGCCAGCAGCTTAGAACACCACTACGAGCAGTACTTC.

The chain employs TRBV7-3 and TRBJ2-1; no clear D. V was trimmed by 5 bases and J by 3 bases, leaving 11 bases between them. The germline V gene encodes CDR1 SGHTA and CDR2 FQGTGA. The CDR3 is 14 amino acids. The CDR3 DNA is TGTGCCAGCAGCCTTGAAGGGTACTACAATGAGCAGTTCTTC. Its protein product is CASSLEGYYNEQFF.

The chain recombines TRBV15 with TRBJ2-3, with D uncertain. Germline-derived CDR1 and CDR2 are LNHNV and YYDKDF (reference sequence). CDR3 length equals 16 residues. Trimming left V 0 bases short and J 2 bases short, with 12 bases between. CDR3 sequence reads: CATSRDAASNTDTQYF. CDR3 coding DNA: TGTGCCACCAGCAGAGATGCAGCCTCCAACACAGATACGCAGTATTTT.

This chain joins TRBV25-1 and TRBJ2-5; D may match TRBD1 or TRBD2 (5 bases each). Trimming cost V 3 bases and J 5 bases, with 19 bases left between them. The CDR3 is 16 residues long. Germline V CDR1 and CDR2: MGHDK, SYGVNS. DNA of the CDR3: TGTGCCAGCAGTGATGACGTAGACCCCTGGGGGGAGACCCAGTACTTC. This sequence encodes CASSDDVDPWGETQYF.

The gene calls are TRBV27 and TRBJ2-3; TRBD2 aligns across 8 bases. Trimming cost V 5 bases and J 7 bases; bases outside gene matches: 5. The CDR3 loop spans 13 amino acids. Germline CDR1 reads MNHEY; CDR2 reads SMNVEV (reference sequence). The CDR3, as DNA: TGTGCCAGCAGTGAGACTAGCGCACATACGCAGTATTTT. The encoded protein is CASSETSAHTQYF.

The chain uses TRBV4-3 and TRBJ1-3, with D hard to call. The CDR3 covers 13 residues. Between the trimmed V and J ends, which lost 6 bases and 0 bases, there was a span of 6 bases. The V gene's germline CDR1 is LGHNA and CDR2 YSLEER. Here the CDR3 reads CASSSSSGNTIYF. As DNA, the CDR3 is TGCGCCAGCAGTTCTAGCTCTGGAAACACCATATATTTT.

The chain recombines TRBV29-1 with TRBJ2-7; D is ambiguous. The CDR3 sequence is 13 residues long. Germline CDR1 reads SQVTM; CDR2 reads ANQGSEA. Trimming removed 1 base from V and 2 bases from J, with 9 bases in between. CDR3 sequence: CSVEVRNPYEQYF. The CDR3, as DNA: TGCAGCGTTGAAGTACGAAACCCCTACGAGCAGTACTTC.